In this sample, the clone carrying this T cell receptor (beta chain) turned up a few times. The data are from a study of patients and donors after allogeneic stem cell transplantation. TCRdb re-derived calls from the RT-PCR reads in MiXCR, one entry per CDR3 protein. This table has 390,000 or so distinct CDR3 sequences, under 20% appearing once. Germline CDR1 reads LGHNA; CDR2 reads YSLEER. The CDR3 extends over 14 amino acids. Trimming stripped 1 base from V and 2 bases from J, with 9 bases between. Sample: blood, either unsorted or a sorted T cell fraction (not recorded which). The V call is TRBV4-3, the J call TRBJ2-7, with a weak D call TRBD2 (5 bases). The receptor was isolated from a human donor who was either an allogeneic HSCT recipient or a stem cell or donor lymphocyte infusion donor (not recorded which). It is not recorded whose cells these are; they may come from a transplant donor. The chain's CDR3 is CASSQAIGAYEQYF. The CDR3 DNA sequence: TGCGCCAGCAGCCAAGCAATCGGGGCCTACGAGCAGTACTTC.